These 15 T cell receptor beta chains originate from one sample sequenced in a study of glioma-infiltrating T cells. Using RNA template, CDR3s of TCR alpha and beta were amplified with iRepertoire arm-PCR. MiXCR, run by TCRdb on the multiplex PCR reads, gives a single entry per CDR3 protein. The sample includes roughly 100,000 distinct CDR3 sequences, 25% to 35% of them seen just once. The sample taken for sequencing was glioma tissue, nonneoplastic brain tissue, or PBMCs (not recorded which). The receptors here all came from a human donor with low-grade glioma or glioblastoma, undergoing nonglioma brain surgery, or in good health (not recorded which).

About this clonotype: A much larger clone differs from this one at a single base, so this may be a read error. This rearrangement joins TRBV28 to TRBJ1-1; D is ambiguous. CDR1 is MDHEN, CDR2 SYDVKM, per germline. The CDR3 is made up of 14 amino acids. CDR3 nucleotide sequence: TGTGCCAGCAGCCAAGGTGACTACGAGACTGAAGCTTTATTT. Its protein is CASSQGDYETEALF.

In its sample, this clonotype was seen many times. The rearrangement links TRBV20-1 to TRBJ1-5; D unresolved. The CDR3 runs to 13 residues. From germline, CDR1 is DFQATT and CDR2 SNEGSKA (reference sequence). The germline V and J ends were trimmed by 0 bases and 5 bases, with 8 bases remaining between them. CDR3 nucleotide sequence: TGCAGTGCTAGAGATACCCCTGATCAGCCCCAGCATTTT. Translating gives CSARDTPDQPQHF.

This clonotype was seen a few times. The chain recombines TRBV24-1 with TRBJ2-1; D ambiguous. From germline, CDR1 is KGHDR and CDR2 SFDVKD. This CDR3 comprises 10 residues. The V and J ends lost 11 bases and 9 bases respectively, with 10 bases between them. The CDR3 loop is CASEDREQFF. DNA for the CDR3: TGTGCCAGTGAGGACCGTGAGCAGTTCTTC.

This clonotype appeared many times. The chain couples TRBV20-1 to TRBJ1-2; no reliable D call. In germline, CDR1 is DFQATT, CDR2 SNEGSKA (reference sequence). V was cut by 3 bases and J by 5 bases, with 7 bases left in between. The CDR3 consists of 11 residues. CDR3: CSARADYGYTF. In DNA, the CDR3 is TGCAGTGCTAGGGCGGATTATGGCTACACCTTC.

The CDR3 DNA follows: TGTGCCAGCAGTTTGTATTCTACGCGCTATGGCTACACCTTC. Amino acid sequence: CASSLYSTRYGYTF. The chain uses TRBV12-3 or TRBV12-4 and TRBJ1-2; no reliable D call. The CDR3 totals 14 residues. V shed 3 bases and J shed 4 bases, with 12 bases lying between them.

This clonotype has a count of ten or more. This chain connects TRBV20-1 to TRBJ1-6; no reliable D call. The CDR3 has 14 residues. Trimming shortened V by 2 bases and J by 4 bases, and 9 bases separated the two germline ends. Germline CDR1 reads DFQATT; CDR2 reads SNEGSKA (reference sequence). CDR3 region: CSARSGFYNSPLHF. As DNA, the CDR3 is TGCAGTGCTAGATCGGGGTTTTATAATTCACCCCTCCACTTT.

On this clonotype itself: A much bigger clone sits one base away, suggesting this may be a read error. Written as DNA, the CDR3 is TGTGCCAGCAGATTAGCAGGGGGACTAGCGGGGTATGATACGCAGTATTTT. It yields the protein CASRLAGGLAGYDTQYF. The gene calls are TRBV28 and TRBJ2-3; 13 nucleotides agree with TRBD2. CDR3 length: 17 amino acids. V shed 6 bases and J 6 bases; nucleotides not matched to a gene: 12. The germline gives CDR1 MDHEN, CDR2 SYDVKM.

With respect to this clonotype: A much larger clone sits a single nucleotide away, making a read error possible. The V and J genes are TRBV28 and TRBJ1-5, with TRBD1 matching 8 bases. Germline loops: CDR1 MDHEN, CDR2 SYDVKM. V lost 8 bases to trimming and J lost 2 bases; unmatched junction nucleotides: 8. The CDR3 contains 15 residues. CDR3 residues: CASRTGYNGNQPQHF. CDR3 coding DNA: TGTGCCAGCCGGACAGGGTACAATGGCAATCAGCCCCAGCATTTT. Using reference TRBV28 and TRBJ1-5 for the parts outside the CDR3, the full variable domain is DVKVTQSSRYLVKRTGEKVFLECVQDMDHENMFWYRQDPGLGLRLIYFSYDVKMKEKGDIPEGYSVSREKKERFSLILESASTNQTSMYLCASRTGYNGNQPQHFGDGTRLSIL.

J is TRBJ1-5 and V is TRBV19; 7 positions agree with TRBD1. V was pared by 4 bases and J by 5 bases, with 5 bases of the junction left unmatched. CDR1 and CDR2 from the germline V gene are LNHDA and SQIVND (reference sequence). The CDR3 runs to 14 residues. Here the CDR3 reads CASSTQTGYQPQHF. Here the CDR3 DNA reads TGTGCCAGTAGTACCCAGACAGGGTATCAGCCCCAGCATTTT.

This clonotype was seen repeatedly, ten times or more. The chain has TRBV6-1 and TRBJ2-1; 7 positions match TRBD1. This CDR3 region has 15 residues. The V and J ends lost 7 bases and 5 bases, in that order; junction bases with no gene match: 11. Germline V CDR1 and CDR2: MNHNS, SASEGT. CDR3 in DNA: TGTGCCAGCATCTACAGGTCAGGGGGAGACAATGAGCAGTTCTTC. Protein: CASIYRSGGDNEQFF.

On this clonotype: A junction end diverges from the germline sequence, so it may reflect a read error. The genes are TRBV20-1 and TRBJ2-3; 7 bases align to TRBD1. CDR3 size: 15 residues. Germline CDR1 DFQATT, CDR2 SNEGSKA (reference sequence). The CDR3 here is CSAGDSYSSTDMQYF. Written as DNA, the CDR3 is TGCAGTGCTGGGGACAGCTACTCTAGCACAGATATGCAGTATTTT.

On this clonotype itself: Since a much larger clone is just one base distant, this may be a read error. The CDR3 coding sequence is TGTGCCTGCAGTTCTAGCGGGGCTAAAGATACGCAGTATTTT. Protein: CACSSSGAKDTQYF. The rearrangement joins TRBV6-9 to TRBJ2-3, with 9 bases fitting TRBD2. CDR1 is MNHGY and CDR2 is SVAAGI in the germline V gene. This CDR3 has 14 amino acids.

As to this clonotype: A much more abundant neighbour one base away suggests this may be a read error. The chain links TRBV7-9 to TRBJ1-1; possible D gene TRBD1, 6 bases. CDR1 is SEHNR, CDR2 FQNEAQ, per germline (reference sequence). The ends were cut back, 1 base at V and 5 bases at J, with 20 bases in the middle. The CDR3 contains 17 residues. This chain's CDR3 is CASSLGTYRANETEAFF. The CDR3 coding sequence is TGTGCCAGCAGCTTAGGCACCTACAGGGCCAACGAAACTGAAGCTTTCTTT.

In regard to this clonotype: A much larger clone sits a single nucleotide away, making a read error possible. DNA for the CDR3: TGTGCCAGTAGTACGGGAGTGAAAACCGGGGAGCTGTTTTTT. Translating gives CASSTGVKTGELFF. The chain couples TRBV19 to TRBJ2-2; maybe TRBD2 (6 bases). CDR1 is LNHDA, CDR2 SQIVND, per germline (reference sequence). V dropped 4 bases and J dropped 5 bases, with 11 bases sitting between them. The CDR3 runs 14 residues.

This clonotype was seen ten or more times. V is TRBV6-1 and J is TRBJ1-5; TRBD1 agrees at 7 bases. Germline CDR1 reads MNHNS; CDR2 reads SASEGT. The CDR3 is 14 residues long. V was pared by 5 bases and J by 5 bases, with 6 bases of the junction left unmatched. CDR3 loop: CASSRQGVYQPQHF. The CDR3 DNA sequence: TGTGCCAGCAGTAGACAGGGAGTTTATCAGCCCCAGCATTTT.